Sequencing of this T cell receptor beta chain was carried out in a study of identical twins. Points from the study as a whole: Model-predicted out-of-frame TCR alpha sharing fell below observed values in monozygotic twins. There were fewer insertions in abundant cord blood beta clonotypes, but memory repertoires showed no such pattern. Twin pairs had excess sharing that was weaker in beta out-of-frame sequences.

Template switching added a universal primer site; cDNA carried unique molecular identifiers. TCRdb reanalysed the 5' RACE reads using MiXCR and keeps one entry per CDR3 protein. The sample carries 1.5 million to 2 million distinct CDR3 sequences, 25% to 35% recorded once. Germline lookup yields CDR1 SGHRS and CDR2 YFSETQ. J lost 2 bases, V lost 4 bases, and 11 bases had no gene match. The CDR3 loop spans 16 amino acids. The table lists this clonotype with a few counts. Its antigen is currently unknown. The source is a newborn girl in good health. The chain uses TRBV5-1 and TRBJ2-5; 7 bases fit TRBD2. Specimen: cord blood. CDR3 nucleotide sequence: TGCGCCAGCAGCACCCGCGGGAGCCCTTTACAAGAGACCCAGTACTTC. Encoded protein: CASSTRGSPLQETQYF.